These 9 T cell receptor beta chains were sequenced from one sample in a study of cytomegalovirus exposure and HLA in healthy donors. This PCR relied on a set of 60 Vbeta primers and 13 Jbeta primers. Assay: immunoSEQ multiplex PCR; the TCRdb copy retains only in-frame clones and omits some. The table includes some 150,000 clones, about 82% detected once. Specimen: PBMCs. These receptor sequences come from a woman between 40 and 55 years old in good health and CMV-seropositive.

This chain links TRBV19 with TRBJ2-7; TRBD2 is a possible D gene (7 bases). The CDR3 sequence is 15 residues long. The V and J ends lost 5 bases and 6 bases respectively, with 20 bases between them. Per the germline V gene, CDR1 is LNHDA and CDR2 is SQIVND (reference sequence). The CDR3 DNA reads as TGTGCCAGTAGTGCGGGGGCGGGAGTCCATGGCGAGCAGTACTTC. Translated: CASSAGAGVHGEQYF.

J is TRBJ1-5 and V is TRBV7-2, with a weak D call TRBD1 (6 bases). Trimming removed 3 bases from V and 1 base from J, with 13 bases in between. The germline gives CDR1 SGHTA, CDR2 FQGNSA. The CDR3 has 16 amino acids. The CDR3 bases are TGTGCCAGCAGCTTTGTCTCCGGACAGAGCAATCAGCCCCAGCATTTT. Residues: CASSFVSGQSNQPQHF. Together with reference TRBV7-2 and TRBJ1-5, the CDR3 gives the full variable domain: GAGVSQSPSNKVTEKGKDVELRCDPISGHTALYWYRQSLGQGLEFLIYFQGNSAPDKSGLPSDRFSAERTGGSVSTLTIQRTQQEDSAVYLCASSFVSGQSNQPQHFGDGTRLSIL.

V and J are TRBV21-1 and TRBJ2-3; whether TRBD1, the table's D call, matches the DNA was not checked. TRBV21-1 is noted as a pseudogene. This CDR3 region has 16 residues. CDR3 sequence reads: CASSKTQGRSTDTQYF. Here the CDR3 DNA reads TGTGCCAGCAGCAAAACGCAGGGAAGAAGCACAGATACGCAGTATTTT.

V usage is TRBV5-1 and J usage is TRBJ2-5; 12 bases align to TRBD1. The germline V gene has CDR1 SGHRS and CDR2 YFSETQ. CDR3 length: 15 residues. V lost 2 bases and J lost 5; bases outside the gene matches: 4. The CDR3 DNA reads as TGCGCCAGCAGCTTAGGGACAGGGGGCGAGGAGACCCAGTACTTC. Translated: CASSLGTGGEETQYF.

The rearrangement links TRBV4-3 to TRBJ2-7; no firm D call. The germline CDR1 and CDR2 sequences are LGHNA and YSLEER. CDR3 length: 13 amino acids. V lost 0 bases to trimming and J lost 1 base, with 4 bases between them. CDR3 DNA sequence: TGCGCCAGCAGCCAAGACTTTTCCTACGAGCAGTACTTC. Its protein product is CASSQDFSYEQYF.

The rearrangement joins TRBV7-3 to TRBJ2-3; 9 bases are shared with TRBD2. This CDR3 region has 15 residues. V lost 2 bases and J lost 6; bases outside the gene matches: 6. In germline, CDR1 is SGHTA, CDR2 FQGTGA. CDR3: CASSLDGGGADTQYF. In nucleotides, the CDR3 is TGTGCCAGCAGCTTAGATGGCGGGGGGGCGGATACGCAGTATTTT.

V and J are TRBV5-1 and TRBJ1-2, with D uncertain. The germline V and J ends were trimmed by 0 bases and 4 bases, with 10 bases remaining between them. The CDR3 spans 14 residues. CDR1 is SGHRS and CDR2 is YFSETQ in the germline V gene. The CDR3 nucleotides read TGCGCCAGCAGCTTGGCCGATCCGGGCTATGGCTACACCTTC. Its translation: CASSLADPGYGYTF.

The V call is TRBV5-1, the J call TRBJ2-2; 7 bases fit TRBD2. The germline V gene encodes CDR1 SGHRS and CDR2 YFSETQ. After removal of 3 bases from V and 0 bases from J, the junction contained 5 bases not matched to a gene. This CDR3 contains 16 residues. The CDR3 nucleotides read TGCGCCAGCAGCTCTTGGGGGGGAACGAACACCGGGGAGCTGTTTTTT. Residues: CASSSWGGTNTGELFF. The full variable domain, in which reference TRBV5-1 and TRBJ2-2 provide the parts outside the CDR3, is KAGVTQTPRYLIKTRGQQVTLSCSPISGHRSVSWYQQTPGQGLQFLFEYFSETQRNKGNFPGRFSGRQFSNSRSEMNVSTLELGDSALYLCASSSWGGTNTGELFFGEGSRLTVL.

This chain joins TRBV2 and TRBJ1-4, with D possibly TRBD1 on 5 matching bases. The germline CDR1 and CDR2 sequences are SNHLY and FYNNEI. The CDR3 runs to 13 residues. V was pared by 5 bases and J by 9 bases, with 13 bases between. This CDR3 reads CASSIRDSKKLFF. CDR3 nucleotides: TGTGCCAGCAGTATCAGGGACTCGAAAAAACTGTTTTTT.